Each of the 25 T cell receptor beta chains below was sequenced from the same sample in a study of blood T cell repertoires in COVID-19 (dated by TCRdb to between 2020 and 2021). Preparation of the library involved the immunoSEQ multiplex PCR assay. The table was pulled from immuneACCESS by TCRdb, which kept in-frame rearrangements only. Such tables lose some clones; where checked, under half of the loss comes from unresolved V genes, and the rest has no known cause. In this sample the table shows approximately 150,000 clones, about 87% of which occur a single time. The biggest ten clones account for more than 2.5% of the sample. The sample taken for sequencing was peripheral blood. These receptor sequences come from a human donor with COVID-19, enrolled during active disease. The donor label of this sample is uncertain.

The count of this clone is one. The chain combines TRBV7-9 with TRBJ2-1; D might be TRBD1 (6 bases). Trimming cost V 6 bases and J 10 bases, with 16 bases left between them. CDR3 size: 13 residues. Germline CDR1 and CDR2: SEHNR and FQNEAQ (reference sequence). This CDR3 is CASRDHREGEQFF. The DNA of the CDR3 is TGTGCCAGCAGGGATCACAGGGAAGGCGAGCAGTTCTTC.

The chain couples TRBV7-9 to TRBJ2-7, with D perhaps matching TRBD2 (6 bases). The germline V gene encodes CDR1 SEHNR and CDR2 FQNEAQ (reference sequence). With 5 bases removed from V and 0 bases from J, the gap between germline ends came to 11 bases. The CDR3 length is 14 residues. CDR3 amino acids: CASSMEGSSYEQYF. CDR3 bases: TGTGCCAGCAGCATGGAGGGAAGCTCCTACGAGCAGTACTTC. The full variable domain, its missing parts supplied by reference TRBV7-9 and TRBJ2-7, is DTGVSQNPRHKITKRGQNVTFRCDPISEHNRLYWYRQTLGQGPEFLTYFQNEAQLEKSRLLSDRFSAERPKGSFSTLEIQRTEQGDSAMYLCASSMEGSSYEQYFGPGTRLTVT.

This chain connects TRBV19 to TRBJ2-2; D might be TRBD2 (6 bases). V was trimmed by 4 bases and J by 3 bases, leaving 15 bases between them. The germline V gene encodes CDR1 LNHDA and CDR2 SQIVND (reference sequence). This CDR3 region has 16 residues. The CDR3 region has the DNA TGTGCCAGTAGTACTAGGGAGGTCCTCCACACCGGGGAGCTGTTTTTT. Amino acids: CASSTREVLHTGELFF.

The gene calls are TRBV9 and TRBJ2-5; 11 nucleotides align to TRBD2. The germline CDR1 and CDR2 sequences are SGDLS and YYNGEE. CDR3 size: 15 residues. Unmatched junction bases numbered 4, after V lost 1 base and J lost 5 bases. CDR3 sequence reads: CASSVTSGGAETQYF. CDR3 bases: TGTGCCAGCAGCGTAACTAGCGGGGGCGCGGAGACCCAGTACTTC.

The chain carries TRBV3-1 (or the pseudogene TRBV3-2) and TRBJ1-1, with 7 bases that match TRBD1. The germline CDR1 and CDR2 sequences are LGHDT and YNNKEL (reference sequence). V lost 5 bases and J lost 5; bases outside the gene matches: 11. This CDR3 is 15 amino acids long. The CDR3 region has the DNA TGTGCCAGCAGCTCCCTGGGCAGGGGGAATACTGAAGCTTTCTTT. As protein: CASSSLGRGNTEAFF.

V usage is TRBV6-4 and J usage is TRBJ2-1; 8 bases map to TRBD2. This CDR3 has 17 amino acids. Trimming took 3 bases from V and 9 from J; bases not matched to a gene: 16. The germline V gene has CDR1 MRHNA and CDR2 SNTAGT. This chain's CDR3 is CASSETQGTGGAGEQFF. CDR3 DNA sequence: TGTGCCAGCAGTGAAACGCAAGGAACGGGGGGGGCTGGTGAGCAGTTCTTC.

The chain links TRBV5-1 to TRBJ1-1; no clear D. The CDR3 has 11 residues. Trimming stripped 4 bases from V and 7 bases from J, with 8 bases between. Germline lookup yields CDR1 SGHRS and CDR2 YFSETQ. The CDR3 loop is CASSLYNEAFF. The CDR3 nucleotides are TGCGCCAGCAGCCTTTACAATGAAGCTTTCTTT.

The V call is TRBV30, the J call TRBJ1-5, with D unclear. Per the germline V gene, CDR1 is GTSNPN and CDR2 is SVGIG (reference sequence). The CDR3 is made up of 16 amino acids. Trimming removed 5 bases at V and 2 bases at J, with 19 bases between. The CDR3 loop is CAWAEEGYPGNQPQHF. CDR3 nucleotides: TGTGCCTGGGCCGAAGAGGGCTACCCTGGCAATCAGCCCCAGCATTTT.

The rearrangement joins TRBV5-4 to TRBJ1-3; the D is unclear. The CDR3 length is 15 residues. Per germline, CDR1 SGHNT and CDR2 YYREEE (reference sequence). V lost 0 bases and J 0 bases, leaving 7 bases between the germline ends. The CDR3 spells CASSLDGGSGNTIYF. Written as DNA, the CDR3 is TGTGCCAGCAGCTTGGATGGCGGCTCTGGAAACACCATATATTTT.

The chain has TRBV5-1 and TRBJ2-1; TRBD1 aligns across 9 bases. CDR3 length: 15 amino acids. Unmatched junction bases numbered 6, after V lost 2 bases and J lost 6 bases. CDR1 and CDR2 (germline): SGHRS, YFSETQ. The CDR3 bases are TGCGCCAGCAGCTTAGGGGACAGGGCCGGCAATGAGCAGTTCTTC. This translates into CASSLGDRAGNEQFF.

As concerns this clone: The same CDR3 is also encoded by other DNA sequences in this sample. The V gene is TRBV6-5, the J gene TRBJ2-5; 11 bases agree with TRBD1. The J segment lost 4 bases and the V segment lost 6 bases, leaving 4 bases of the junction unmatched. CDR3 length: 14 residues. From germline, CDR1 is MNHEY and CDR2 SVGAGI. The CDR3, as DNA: TGTGCCAGCAGCCCCGGGACAGGGGGAGAGACCCAGTACTTC. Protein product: CASSPGTGGETQYF.

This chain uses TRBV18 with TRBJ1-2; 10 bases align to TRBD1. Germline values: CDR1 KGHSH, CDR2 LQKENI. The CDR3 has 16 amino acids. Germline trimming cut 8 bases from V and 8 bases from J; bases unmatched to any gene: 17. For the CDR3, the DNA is TGTGCCAGCACCAGAGTTCGGGACAGGGGACCTTACGGCTACACCTTC. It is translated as CASTRVRDRGPYGYTF.

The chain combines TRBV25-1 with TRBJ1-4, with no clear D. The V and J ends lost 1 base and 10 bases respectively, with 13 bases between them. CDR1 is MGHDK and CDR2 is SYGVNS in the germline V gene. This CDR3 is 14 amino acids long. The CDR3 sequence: CASSELEGLGKLFF. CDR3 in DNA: TGTGCCAGCAGTGAATTGGAGGGATTAGGAAAACTGTTTTTT.

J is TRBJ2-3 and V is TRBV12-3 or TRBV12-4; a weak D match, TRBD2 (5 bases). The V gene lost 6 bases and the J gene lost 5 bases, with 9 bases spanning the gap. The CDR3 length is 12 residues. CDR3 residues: CASSARVDTQYF. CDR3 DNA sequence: TGTGCCAGCAGCGCGCGGGTAGATACGCAGTATTTT.

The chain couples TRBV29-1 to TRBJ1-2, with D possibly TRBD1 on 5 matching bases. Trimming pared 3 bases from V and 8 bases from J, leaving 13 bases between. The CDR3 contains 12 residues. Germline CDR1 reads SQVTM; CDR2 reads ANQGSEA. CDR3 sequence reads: CSVEGPPLGYTF. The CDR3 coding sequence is TGCAGCGTTGAGGGGCCACCCCTGGGCTACACCTTC.

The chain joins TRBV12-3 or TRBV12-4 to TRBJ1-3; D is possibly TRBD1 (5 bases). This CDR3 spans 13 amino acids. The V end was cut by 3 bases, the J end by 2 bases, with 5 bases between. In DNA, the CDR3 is TGTGCCAGCAGTTTGACAGCTGGAAACACCATATATTTT. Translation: CASSLTAGNTIYF.

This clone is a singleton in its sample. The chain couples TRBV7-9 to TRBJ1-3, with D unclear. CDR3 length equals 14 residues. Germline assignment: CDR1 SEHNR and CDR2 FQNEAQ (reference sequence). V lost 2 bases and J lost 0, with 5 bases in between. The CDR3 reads CASSLQFSGNTIYF. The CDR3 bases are TGTGCCAGCAGCTTACAGTTCTCTGGAAACACCATATATTTT. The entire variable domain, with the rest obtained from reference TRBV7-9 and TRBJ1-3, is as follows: DTGVSQNPRHKITKRGQNVTFRCDPISEHNRLYWYRQTLGQGPEFLTYFQNEAQLEKSRLLSDRFSAERPKGSFSTLEIQRTEQGDSAMYLCASSLQFSGNTIYFGEGSWLTVV.

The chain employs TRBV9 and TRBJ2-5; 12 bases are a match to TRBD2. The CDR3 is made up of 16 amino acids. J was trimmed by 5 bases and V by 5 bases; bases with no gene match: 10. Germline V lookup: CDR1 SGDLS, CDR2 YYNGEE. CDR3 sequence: CASSLGLAGTRETQYF. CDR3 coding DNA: TGTGCCAGCAGTCTCGGACTAGCGGGGACTCGGGAGACCCAGTACTTC.

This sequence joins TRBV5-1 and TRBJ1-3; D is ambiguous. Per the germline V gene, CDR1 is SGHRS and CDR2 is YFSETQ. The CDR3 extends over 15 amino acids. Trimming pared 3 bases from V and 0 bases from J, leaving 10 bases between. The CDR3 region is CASSSEGGSGNTIYF. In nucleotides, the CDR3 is TGCGCCAGCAGCTCCGAAGGCGGCTCTGGAAACACCATATATTTT.

CDR3 DNA: TGTGCCAGCAGCGGATGGGACAGGTTGATTGGGGGCTACACCTTC. Translation: CASSGWDRLIGGYTF. The chain carries TRBV9 and TRBJ1-2; 8 bases are a match to TRBD1. The J segment lost 8 bases and the V segment lost 3 bases, leaving 12 bases of the junction unmatched. The CDR3 spans 15 residues. The germline CDR1 and CDR2 sequences are SGDLS and YYNGEE.

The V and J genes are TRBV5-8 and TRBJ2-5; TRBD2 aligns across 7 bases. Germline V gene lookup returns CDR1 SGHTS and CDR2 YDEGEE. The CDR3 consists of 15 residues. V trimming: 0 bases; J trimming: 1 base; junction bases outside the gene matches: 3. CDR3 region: CASSLALAVQETQYF. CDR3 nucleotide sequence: TGTGCCAGCAGCTTGGCCCTAGCGGTCCAAGAGACCCAGTACTTC.

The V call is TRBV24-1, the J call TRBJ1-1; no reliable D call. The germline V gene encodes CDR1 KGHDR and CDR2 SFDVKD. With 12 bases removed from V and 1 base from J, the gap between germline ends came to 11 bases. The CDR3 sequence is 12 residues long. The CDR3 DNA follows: TGTGCCGCGGGTAGACAGAACACTGAAGCTTTCTTT. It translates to CAAGRQNTEAFF.

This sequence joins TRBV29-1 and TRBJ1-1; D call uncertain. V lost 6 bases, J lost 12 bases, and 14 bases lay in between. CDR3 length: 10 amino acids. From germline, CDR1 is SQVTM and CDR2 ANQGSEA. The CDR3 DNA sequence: TGCAGCGTGTCGATGGGCAGGACTTTCTTT. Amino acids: CSVSMGRTFF.

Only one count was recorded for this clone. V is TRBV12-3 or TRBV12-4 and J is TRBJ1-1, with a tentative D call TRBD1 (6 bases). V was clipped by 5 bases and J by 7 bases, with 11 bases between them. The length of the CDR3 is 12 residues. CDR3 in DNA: TGTGCCAGCAGTCAACAGGGTGGTGAAGCTTTCTTT. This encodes CASSQQGGEAFF.

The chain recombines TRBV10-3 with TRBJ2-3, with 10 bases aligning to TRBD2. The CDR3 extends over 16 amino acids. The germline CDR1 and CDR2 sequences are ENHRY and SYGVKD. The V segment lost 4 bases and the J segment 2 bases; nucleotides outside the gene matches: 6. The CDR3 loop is CAISVSSGGYTDTQYF. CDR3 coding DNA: TGTGCCATCAGTGTTTCTAGCGGGGGATACACAGATACGCAGTATTTT.